This T cell receptor (beta chain) stems from a study of blood T cell repertoires in COVID-19. Overall study: T cells, B-cell-depleted T cells, or PBMCs provided the cDNA or gDNA that served as material.

Profiling relied on immunoSEQ multiplex PCR, and the TCRdb table lists in-frame clones only, not all of them. The profile covers about 310,000 clones, with about 90% appearing a single time and around 1% taken by the ten largest. Germline V gene lookup returns CDR1 SEHNR and CDR2 FQNEAQ (reference sequence). The V and J ends lost 5 bases and 4 bases respectively, with 17 bases between them. The CDR3 has 16 residues. Patients of the Seattle cohort, enrolled during active infection, were followed longitudinally. The chain combines TRBV7-9 with TRBJ2-2, with TRBD1 as a possible D gene (6 bases). The source is a woman in her thirties or forties with COVID-19, enrolled during active disease. Sequencing was performed on peripheral blood. CDR3 in DNA: TGTGCCAGCAGCCCTGGGACACGTCGGCCCACCGGGGAGCTGTTTTTT. This gives the protein CASSPGTRRPTGELFF.